The T cell receptor (beta chain) described here comes from a study of T-cell memory formation after mild COVID-19. Findings of the study overall: Day 15 to 85 contracting clones showed balanced CD4/CD8; later expanders leaned CD4+. SARS-CoV-2 specificity of second-wave clones peaking day 37 was unconfirmed.

Germline CDR1 reads SGDLS; CDR2 reads YYNGEE. V lost 4 bases to trimming and J lost 0 bases, with 13 bases between them. The CDR3 sequence is 16 residues long. TCRdb itself ran the 5' RACE reads through MiXCR, one entry per CDR3 protein. The sample has a few hundred thousand distinct CDR3 sequences, 15% to 20% seen once. Of note for this clonotype: Its target is unknown.

Sequencing was performed on PBMCs or a T cell subset sorted from them (not recorded which). The receptor was isolated from a man between 18 and 35 years old who had mild COVID-19 (a few samples of this study predate the infection). Cell type and time point are not known. The chain links TRBV9 to TRBJ2-2; D might be TRBD2 (7 bases). In DNA form, the CDR3 reads TGTGCCAGCAGCAAGCGGGACATACCGAACACCGGGGAGCTGTTTTTT. As protein: CASSKRDIPNTGELFF.